Below, 28 T cell receptor beta chains from the same sample are listed, as sequenced in a study of blood T cell repertoires in COVID-19. Repertoires were generated with immunoSEQ multiplex PCR, while TCRdb's copy carries only in-frame clones and drops some. The sample lists fewer than 200,000 clones, 85% to 90% occurring once. The sample was peripheral blood. These TCRs come from a woman aged 70-85 years with COVID-19, enrolled during active disease.

This chain links TRBV6-4 with TRBJ2-3; possibly TRBD2 for D (5 bases). Trimming stripped 0 bases from V and 5 bases from J, with 12 bases between. From germline, CDR1 is MRHNA and CDR2 SNTAGT. The CDR3 length is 15 residues. DNA of the CDR3: TGTGCCAGCAGTGACTCATCGACTACCTTAGATACGCAGTATTTT. Amino acid sequence: CASSDSSTTLDTQYF.

V is TRBV19 and J is TRBJ1-1; D gene unclear. The germline V gene has CDR1 LNHDA and CDR2 SQIVND (reference sequence). Trimming removed 5 bases from V and 0 bases from J, with 7 bases in between. CDR3 length: 13 amino acids. The CDR3 spells CASSSIMNTEAFF. The CDR3 DNA reads as TGTGCCAGTAGTTCAATCATGAACACTGAAGCTTTCTTT.

The chain uses TRBV20-1 and TRBJ1-1; no definite D call. Per the germline V gene, CDR1 is DFQATT and CDR2 is SNEGSKA (reference sequence). This CDR3 has 11 amino acids. The ends were cut back, 7 bases at V and 0 bases at J, with 6 bases in the middle. The CDR3 region has the DNA TGCAGTGAACGGGTGAACACTGAAGCTTTCTTT. Its protein product is CSERVNTEAFF.

The V and J genes are TRBV28 and TRBJ1-5; no firm D call. V lost 4 bases and J lost 6, with 13 bases in between. This CDR3 contains 14 residues. Germline values: CDR1 MDHEN, CDR2 SYDVKM. The CDR3 region has the DNA TGTGCCAGCAGTTCAGCATCCGGGATTCAGCCCCAGCATTTT. Protein sequence: CASSSASGIQPQHF.

The rearrangement uses TRBV28 and TRBJ2-3; D possibly corresponds to TRBD2 (5 bases). Germline values: CDR1 MDHEN, CDR2 SYDVKM. There are 14 residues in the CDR3. V lost 6 bases and J 0 bases, leaving 10 bases between the germline ends. The CDR3 region has the DNA TGTGCCAGCAGCGGAGGTGGTAGCACAGATACGCAGTATTTT. Translation: CASSGGGSTDTQYF. The whole variable domain, filled in from reference TRBV28 and TRBJ2-3, reads DVKVTQSSRYLVKRTGEKVFLECVQDMDHENMFWYRQDPGLGLRLIYFSYDVKMKEKGDIPEGYSVSREKKERFSLILESASTNQTSMYLCASSGGGSTDTQYFGPGTRLTVL.

The chain uses TRBV7-2 and TRBJ1-2; D not resolved. This CDR3 spans 15 amino acids. Germline values: CDR1 SGHTA, CDR2 FQGNSA. Trimming left V 5 bases short and J 0 bases short, with 13 bases between. Here the CDR3 reads CASSPSRGTNYGYTF. Written as DNA, the CDR3 is TGTGCCAGCAGCCCTTCGCGCGGGACTAACTATGGCTACACCTTC.

The chain combines TRBV13 with TRBJ2-5, with TRBD2 identical over 16 bases. Trimming removed 4 bases from V and 4 bases from J; junction bases left unmatched: 6. CDR1 and CDR2 from the germline V gene are PRHDT and FYEKMQ (reference sequence). This CDR3 comprises 17 residues. The DNA of the CDR3 is TGTGCCAGCAGCTCCGGGACTAGCGGGAGGGGGATAGAGACCCAGTACTTC. Its protein product is CASSSGTSGRGIETQYF.

The chain recombines TRBV11-3 with TRBJ2-2; TRBD2 is a possible D gene (5 bases). There are 16 residues in the CDR3. CDR1 is SGHNT, CDR2 YENEEA, per germline. Trimming removed 3 bases from V and 0 bases from J, with 11 bases in between. The CDR3 nucleotides read TGTGCCAGCAGCTTTTCCGGGGTTACGAACACCGGGGAGCTGTTTTTT. Its translation is CASSFSGVTNTGELFF.

The chain joins TRBV30 to TRBJ1-2, with D possibly matching TRBD1 (6 bases). The CDR3 contains 14 residues. Germline-derived CDR1 and CDR2 are GTSNPN and SVGIG (reference sequence). V was shortened by 0 bases and J by 5 bases, with 13 bases between the two germline ends. The CDR3 DNA follows: TGTGCCTGGAGTGTACGGCGGCAGGGGTATGGCTACACCTTC. This translates into CAWSVRRQGYGYTF. The variable domain in full, completed from reference TRBV30 and TRBJ1-2, reads SQTIHQWPATLVQPVGSPLSLECTVEGTSNPNLYWYRQAAGRGLQLLFYSVGIGQISSEVPQNLSASRPQDRQFILSSKKLLLSDSGFYLCAWSVRRQGYGYTFGSGTRLTVV.

This rearrangement joins TRBV5-4 to TRBJ2-1; TRBD2 matches 7 bases. The ends lost 4 bases at V and 7 bases at J; junction bases unmatched: 14. This CDR3 comprises 16 residues. Per the germline V gene, CDR1 is SGHNT and CDR2 is YYREEE (reference sequence). CDR3 in DNA: TGTGCCAGCAGCCCCCTCGGGGGAGGGCCTTTGAATGAGCAGTTCTTC. It encodes CASSPLGGGPLNEQFF.

The chain joins TRBV27 to TRBJ2-7; maybe TRBD1 (6 bases). Trimming removed 8 bases from V and 4 bases from J, with 12 bases in between. The CDR3 sequence is 12 residues long. Germline CDR1 reads MNHEY; CDR2 reads SMNVEV (reference sequence). The CDR3 DNA is TGTGCCAGCGCCGGGACACCTTACGAGCAGTACTTC. Translated, it gives CASAGTPYEQYF.

The gene calls are TRBV28 and TRBJ1-2; 10 positions agree with TRBD1. This CDR3 has 15 amino acids. The ends lost 6 bases at V and 8 bases at J; junction bases unmatched: 12. CDR1 and CDR2 (germline): MDHEN, SYDVKM. CDR3 loop: CASRYTGTGVGGYTF. The CDR3 nucleotides are TGTGCCAGCAGATATACCGGGACAGGGGTGGGCGGCTACACCTTC.

This chain uses TRBV20-1 with TRBJ2-7, with 9 bases lining up with TRBD1. Losses at the gene ends were 6 bases for V and 12 bases for J; bases not matched to a gene: 3. Germline V gives CDR1 DFQATT, CDR2 SNEGSKA (reference sequence). This CDR3 region has 9 residues. In DNA, the CDR3 is TGCAGTGCAGGGACAGGGCCGTACTTC. This sequence encodes CSAGTGPYF.

V is TRBV7-6 and J is TRBJ2-5, with 9 bases matching TRBD1. V was pared by 4 bases and J by 5 bases, with 14 bases of the junction left unmatched. This CDR3 region has 17 residues. CDR1 SGHVS and CDR2 FNYEAQ come from the germline V gene. CDR3 amino acids: CASSSTYPGTGKETQYF. The CDR3 DNA is TGTGCCAGCAGCTCCACGTACCCCGGGACAGGGAAGGAGACCCAGTACTTC.

The chain has TRBV28 and TRBJ2-5; maybe TRBD1 (5 bases). This CDR3 comprises 14 residues. Germline V gene sequence: CDR1 MDHEN, CDR2 SYDVKM. V lost 2 bases, J lost 1 base, and 8 bases lay in between. CDR3: CASSLGAPQETQYF. CDR3 nucleotide sequence: TGTGCCAGCAGTTTAGGGGCCCCCCAAGAGACCCAGTACTTC.

The CDR3 region has the DNA TGTGCCAGCGGGACAGGGGGGGGTCCTAACTATGGCTACACCTTC. It specifies CASGTGGGPNYGYTF. This chain joins TRBV28 and TRBJ1-2, with TRBD1 identical over 11 bases. This CDR3 has 15 amino acids. Unmatched junction bases numbered 5, after V lost 8 bases and J lost 0 bases. Germline CDR1 is MDHEN and CDR2 is SYDVKM.

V is TRBV25-1 and J is TRBJ2-5; D gene ambiguous. The CDR3 has 14 residues. Germline CDR1 is MGHDK and CDR2 is SYGVNS. V lost 1 base and J lost 5, with 11 bases in between. CDR3 coding DNA: TGTGCCAGCAGTGAATCCCAGGCTGGGGAGACCCAGTACTTC. Translation: CASSESQAGETQYF.

This chain joins TRBV3-1 (or the pseudogene TRBV3-2) and TRBJ1-6; D is possibly TRBD1 (6 bases). Germline V gene sequence: CDR1 LGHDT, CDR2 YNNKEL (reference sequence). The CDR3 loop spans 13 amino acids. V lost 2 bases and J lost 10, with 9 bases in between. The CDR3 protein is CASSQQGKSPLHF. CDR3 coding DNA: TGTGCCAGCAGCCAACAGGGGAAGTCACCCCTCCACTTT.

The J gene is TRBJ2-1, the V gene TRBV6-1; 10 bases are shared with TRBD2. The length of the CDR3 is 16 residues. Germline CDR1 reads MNHNS; CDR2 reads SASEGT. V gave up 2 bases and J gave up 2 bases; unmatched junction bases: 3. The CDR3 is CASSEMGLAPYNEQFF. The CDR3 DNA reads TGTGCCAGCAGTGAAATGGGACTAGCGCCCTACAATGAGCAGTTCTTC.

Turning to this clone: Other DNA variants within this sample encode the same CDR3. The chain links TRBV19 to TRBJ2-7; D is perhaps TRBD2 (5 bases). CDR1 is LNHDA and CDR2 is SQIVND in the germline V gene (reference sequence). Trimming took off 8 bases at V and 6 bases at J, with 11 bases between the two ends. This CDR3 contains 11 residues. CDR3 protein: CASGTGSEQYF. Here the CDR3 DNA reads TGTGCCAGTGGTACGGGAAGCGAGCAGTACTTC.

The rearrangement joins TRBV5-8 to TRBJ1-2, with D possibly matching TRBD1 (6 bases). Trimming stripped 5 bases from V and 5 bases from J, with 13 bases between. CDR1 is SGHTS, CDR2 YDEGEE, per germline. The CDR3 has 13 amino acids. CDR3 DNA sequence: TGTGCCAGCAGATACAGGGAGAGGTATGGCTACACCTTC. It is translated as CASRYRERYGYTF.

This chain connects TRBV7-6 to TRBJ2-1; a possible D gene is TRBD2 (7 bases). The CDR3 loop spans 15 amino acids. V was trimmed by 4 bases and J by 7 bases, leaving 17 bases between them. Germline V gene sequence: CDR1 SGHVS, CDR2 FNYEAQ. As DNA, the CDR3 is TGTGCCAGCAGCTCCCTCCCAGAGGGGGGGAATGAGCAGTTCTTC. It encodes CASSSLPEGGNEQFF.

This chain uses TRBV4-2 with TRBJ2-1; D is possibly TRBD2 (6 bases). The germline V and J ends were trimmed by 1 base and 7 bases, with 8 bases remaining between them. CDR3 length: 13 residues. Germline CDR1 and CDR2: LGHNA and YNFKEQ. CDR3 loop: CASSQVGGNEQFF. As DNA, the CDR3 is TGTGCCAGCAGCCAAGTGGGGGGAAATGAGCAGTTCTTC.

V is TRBV30 and J is TRBJ2-7; 7 bases are shared with TRBD1. The germline CDR1 and CDR2 sequences are GTSNPN and SVGIG (reference sequence). Trimming cost V 4 bases and J 3 bases; bases outside gene matches: 9. This CDR3 comprises 14 residues. Here the CDR3 reads CAWMYRDSLYEQYF. In nucleotides, the CDR3 is TGTGCCTGGATGTATAGGGACAGCCTCTACGAGCAGTACTTC.

This chain links TRBV14 with TRBJ1-3; D uncertain. The CDR3 loop spans 15 amino acids. Germline-derived CDR1 and CDR2 are SGHDN and FVKESK. The V end lost 1 base, the J end lost 0 bases, and 7 bases lay between the germline ends. CDR3 in DNA: TGTGCCAGCAGCCAAGTCCGGTCCTCTGGAAACACCATATATTTT. It is translated as CASSQVRSSGNTIYF.

The rearrangement links TRBV6-5 to TRBJ1-2, with TRBD1 matching 9 bases. After removal of 4 bases from V and 7 bases from J, the junction contained 13 bases not matched to a gene. The CDR3 extends over 16 amino acids. Germline CDR1 MNHEY, CDR2 SVGAGI. CDR3 DNA: TGTGCCAGCAGTTCCCCCGGACAGGGGAAATGGTCTGGCTACACCTTC. Residues: CASSSPGQGKWSGYTF.

This clone was seen only a few times. This chain uses TRBV11-3 with TRBJ2-7; TRBD1 might be the D (7 bases). Germline CDR1 SGHNT, CDR2 YENEEA. Deletions cut 1 base from V and 6 bases from J, with 13 bases between. The CDR3 has 14 amino acids. The CDR3 bases are TGTGCCAGCAGCTTAGGGTACAGGGGAGGCGAGCAGTACTTC. Translation: CASSLGYRGGEQYF.

V gene TRBV6-6 combines with J gene TRBJ1-1; a possible D gene is TRBD1 (5 bases). The germline V and J ends were trimmed by 5 bases and 0 bases, with 7 bases remaining between them. Germline V gene data show CDR1 as MNHNY and CDR2 as SVGAGI (reference sequence). The CDR3 has 13 residues. The CDR3 region has the DNA TGTGCCAGCAGTGGGGGGATGAACACTGAAGCTTTCTTT. Translating gives CASSGGMNTEAFF.